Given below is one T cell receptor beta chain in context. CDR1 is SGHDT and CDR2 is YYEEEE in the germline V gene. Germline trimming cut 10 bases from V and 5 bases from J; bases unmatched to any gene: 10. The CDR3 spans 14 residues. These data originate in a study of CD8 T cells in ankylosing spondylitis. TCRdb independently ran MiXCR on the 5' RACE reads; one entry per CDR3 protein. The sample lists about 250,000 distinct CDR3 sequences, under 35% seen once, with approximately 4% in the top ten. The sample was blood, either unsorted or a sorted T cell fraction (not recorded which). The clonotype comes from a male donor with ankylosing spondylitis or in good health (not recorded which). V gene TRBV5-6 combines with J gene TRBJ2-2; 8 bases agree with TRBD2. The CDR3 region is CASRRGGRTGELFF. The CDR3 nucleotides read TGTGCCTCCCGACGGGGGGGCCGGACCGGGGAGCTGTTTTTT. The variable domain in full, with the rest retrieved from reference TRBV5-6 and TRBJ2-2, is DAGVTQSPTHLIKTRGQQVTLRCSPKSGHDTVSWYQQALGQGPQFIFQYYEEEERQRGNFPDRFSGHQFPNYSSELNVNALLLGDSALYLCASRRGGRTGELFFGEGSRLTVL.